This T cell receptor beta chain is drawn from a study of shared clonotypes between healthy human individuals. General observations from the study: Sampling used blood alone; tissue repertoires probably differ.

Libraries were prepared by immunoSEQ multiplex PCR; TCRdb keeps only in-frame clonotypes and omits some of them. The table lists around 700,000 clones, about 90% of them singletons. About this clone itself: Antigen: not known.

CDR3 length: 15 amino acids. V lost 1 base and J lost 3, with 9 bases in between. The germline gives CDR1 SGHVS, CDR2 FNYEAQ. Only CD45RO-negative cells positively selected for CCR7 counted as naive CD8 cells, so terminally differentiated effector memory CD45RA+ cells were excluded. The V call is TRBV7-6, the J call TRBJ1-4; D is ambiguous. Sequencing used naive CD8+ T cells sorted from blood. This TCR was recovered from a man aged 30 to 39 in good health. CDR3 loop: CASSLEFGANEKLFF. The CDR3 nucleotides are TGTGCCAGCAGCTTAGAATTCGGGGCTAATGAAAAACTGTTTTTT.